This entry describes one T cell receptor (beta chain). Its cognate antigen is unknown. PCR used 60 Vbeta primers and 13 Jbeta primers. Sequencing used immunoSEQ multiplex PCR; TCRdb keeps in-frame clones, though not all of them. This sample yields around 150,000 clones, of which 70% to 75% are seen a single time; about 4.7% belongs to the top ten. CDR1 is KGHSH, CDR2 LQKENI, per germline. The CDR3 has 15 amino acids. Trimming took 3 bases from V and 7 from J; bases not matched to a gene: 8. This specimen comes from a study of cytomegalovirus exposure and HLA in healthy donors. Background on the study: In an earlier analysis, 95 million to 140 million unique TCR beta sequences were found from about 179 million T cells. Study conclusions and caveats: Most TCR beta V segments were productive about 90% or about 30% of the time in an earlier analysis. CMV antigen specificity was confirmed in vitro for a few CMV-associated chains. Serostatus for CMV was the only available immune exposure information.

This sequence joins TRBV18 and TRBJ2-1; 8 nucleotides align to TRBD1. Sequencing was done on a sample of PBMCs. The TCR was taken from a man between 18 and 29 years old in good health and CMV-seropositive. This CDR3 reads CASSPPDRERNEQFF. The CDR3 bases are TGTGCCAGCTCACCGCCGGACAGGGAAAGGAATGAGCAGTTCTTC.